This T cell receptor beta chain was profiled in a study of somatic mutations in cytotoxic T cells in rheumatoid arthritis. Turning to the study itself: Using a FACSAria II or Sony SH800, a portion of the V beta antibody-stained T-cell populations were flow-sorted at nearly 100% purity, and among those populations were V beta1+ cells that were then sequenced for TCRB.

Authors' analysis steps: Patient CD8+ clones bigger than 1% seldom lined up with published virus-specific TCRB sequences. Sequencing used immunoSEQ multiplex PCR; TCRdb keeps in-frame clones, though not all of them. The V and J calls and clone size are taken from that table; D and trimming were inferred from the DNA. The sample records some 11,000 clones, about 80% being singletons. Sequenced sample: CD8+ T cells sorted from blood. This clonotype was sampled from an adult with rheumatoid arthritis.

DNA for the CDR3: TGTGCCAGCAGTTTTTGGGACAGCTATACCCTCTCCTACGAGCAGTACTTC. Translating gives CASSFWDSYTLSYEQYF. This chain uses TRBV27 with TRBJ2-7, with 7 bases aligning to TRBD1. This CDR3 spans 17 amino acids. Trimming took 3 bases from V and 0 from J; bases not matched to a gene: 11. Germline V lookup: CDR1 MNHEY, CDR2 SMNVEV (reference sequence).